This TCR beta chain is from a study of cytomegalovirus exposure and HLA in healthy donors. CDR3 size: 16 residues. V was cut by 0 bases and J by 7 bases, with 16 bases left in between. Germline CDR1 SGDLS, CDR2 YYNGEE. Use of 60 Vbeta and 13 Jbeta primers characterized the PCR. Assay used: immunoSEQ multiplex PCR; TCRdb lists only in-frame clones, some missing. The sample consists of more than 95,000 clones, around four fifths of them appearing once. Sequencing input: PBMCs. This chain uses TRBV9 with TRBJ2-2; the D gene is possibly TRBD2 (6 bases). The TCR comes from a man younger than 45 in good health and CMV-seronegative. This chain's CDR3 is CASSVADRRGGGELFF. CDR3 nucleotide sequence: TGTGCCAGCAGCGTAGCGGATCGGCGGGGCGGCGGGGAGCTGTTTTTT.